These 28 T cell receptor beta chains share one sample of origin, sequenced in a study of cytotoxic CD8 clonotypes in ibrutinib-treated CLL. Libraries were prepared by immunoSEQ multiplex PCR; TCRdb keeps only in-frame clonotypes and omits some of them. Of 150,000 or so clones listed, about 84% are singletons. The sample in question was PBMCs, obtained after 36 months of ibrutinib treatment. These receptors were obtained from a human donor with chronic lymphocytic leukemia.

This chain links TRBV6-5 with TRBJ1-1, with 8 bases matching TRBD1. In germline, CDR1 is MNHEY, CDR2 SVGAGI. The CDR3 has 12 residues. After removal of 5 bases from V and 12 bases from J, the junction contained 8 bases not matched to a gene. This chain's CDR3 is CASSTPDREPFF. CDR3 coding DNA: TGTGCCAGCAGTACCCCGGACAGGGAACCTTTCTTT.

This chain uses TRBV5-1 with TRBJ2-7; D possibly uses TRBD1 or TRBD2 (5 bases each). Between the trimmed V and J ends, which lost 0 bases and 2 bases, there was a span of 12 bases. The CDR3 extends over 15 amino acids. CDR1 is SGHRS, CDR2 YFSETQ, per germline. CDR3 DNA sequence: TGCGCCAGCAGCTTGGAGTCGGGACCCACCTACGAGCAGTACTTC. The encoded protein is CASSLESGPTYEQYF.

The gene calls are TRBV13 and TRBJ1-1; D is ambiguous. V shed 5 bases and J shed 1 base, with 14 bases lying between them. This CDR3 spans 15 amino acids. Germline CDR1 is PRHDT and CDR2 is FYEKMQ (reference sequence). The CDR3 DNA reads as TGTGCCAGCAGCCGTACGAGGTTCCCGAACACTGAAGCTTTCTTT. Its translation: CASSRTRFPNTEAFF.

This chain joins TRBV13 and TRBJ2-7; D is undetermined. The germline CDR1 and CDR2 sequences are PRHDT and FYEKMQ (reference sequence). Deletions cut 3 bases from V and 4 bases from J, with 13 bases between. This CDR3 region has 14 residues. CDR3 nucleotide sequence: TGTGCCAGCAGCTTTCTCGGCCGCGAATACGAGCAGTACTTC. It codes for CASSFLGREYEQYF.

The rearrangement joins TRBV6-1 to TRBJ1-1; D remains unclear. The CDR3 runs 14 residues. V was cut by 3 bases and J by 1 base, with 9 bases left in between. Germline loops: CDR1 MNHNS, CDR2 SASEGT. CDR3 nucleotides: TGTGCCAGCAGTGATCGGGGTAGGAACACTGAAGCTTTCTTT. Translating it yields CASSDRGRNTEAFF.

This clone has more than one count but fewer than ten. The V call is TRBV7-2, the J call TRBJ1-4, with D unclear. The V end lost 3 bases, the J end lost 2 bases, and 7 bases lay between the germline ends. This CDR3 has 14 residues. Per germline, CDR1 SGHTA and CDR2 FQGNSA. CDR3 sequence reads: CASSFGLTNEKLFF. The CDR3 nucleotides read TGTGCCAGCAGCTTCGGGCTGACTAATGAAAAACTGTTTTTT.

The chain links TRBV4-1 to TRBJ1-2, with a tentative D call TRBD1 (5 bases). This CDR3 has 16 residues. V was cut by 1 base and J by 8 bases, with 20 bases left in between. Germline loops: CDR1 MGHRA, CDR2 YSYEKL. For the CDR3, the DNA is TGCGCCAGCAGCCAAGTGGTGGGGGGAGCTGCTATGGGCTACACCTTC. Translating gives CASSQVVGGAAMGYTF.

The gene calls are TRBV27 and TRBJ2-5; 15 positions agree with TRBD2. V trimming: 3 bases; J trimming: 5 bases; junction bases outside the gene matches: 4. The germline gives CDR1 MNHEY, CDR2 SMNVEV (reference sequence). The CDR3 loop spans 16 amino acids. The CDR3, as DNA: TGTGCCAGCAGTTTTGGGACTAGCGGGGGGTTTGAGACCCAGTACTTC. This encodes CASSFGTSGGFETQYF.

This rearrangement joins TRBV18 to TRBJ2-2; no clear D. The V gene lost 6 bases and the J gene lost 4 bases, with 9 bases spanning the gap. The germline V gene has CDR1 KGHSH and CDR2 LQKENI. The CDR3 totals 13 residues. The CDR3 nucleotides read TGTGCCAGCTCTCCGGTAGGCACCGGGGAGCTGTTTTTT. Amino acid sequence: CASSPVGTGELFF.

This chain connects TRBV29-1 to TRBJ2-3; TRBD2 matches 9 bases. The CDR3 consists of 14 residues. The V gene's germline CDR1 is SQVTM and CDR2 ANQGSEA. The V segment lost 7 bases and the J segment 1 base; nucleotides outside the gene matches: 6. DNA of the CDR3: TGCAGCGCGATAATAGCGGGGGGCACAGATACGCAGTATTTT. It encodes CSAIIAGGTDTQYF.

This clone has just one count. This chain uses TRBV30 with TRBJ2-2; D is undetermined. V was cut by 2 bases and J by 8 bases, with 12 bases left in between. Germline CDR1 is GTSNPN and CDR2 is SVGIG (reference sequence). The CDR3 totals 13 residues. The CDR3 spells CAWSSTPRGELFF. The CDR3 bases are TGTGCCTGGAGTTCGACGCCAAGGGGGGAGCTGTTTTTT.

The chain carries TRBV7-9 and TRBJ2-1; TRBD1 agrees at 11 bases. Unmatched junction bases numbered 5, after V lost 4 bases and J lost 9 bases. The CDR3 is made up of 14 amino acids. Germline CDR1 SEHNR, CDR2 FQNEAQ (reference sequence). The CDR3 reads CASSYGQGAGEQFF. CDR3 nucleotide sequence: TGTGCCAGCAGCTACGGACAGGGGGCTGGTGAGCAGTTCTTC.

The chain combines TRBV5-1 with TRBJ2-7, with TRBD2 as a possible D gene (7 bases). This CDR3 spans 15 amino acids. Germline V gene sequence: CDR1 SGHRS, CDR2 YFSETQ. Trimming took 3 bases from V and 5 from J, leaving 18 bases between them. This chain's CDR3 is CASSWGGAGPHEQYF. As DNA, the CDR3 is TGCGCCAGCAGCTGGGGGGGCGCAGGGCCCCACGAGCAGTACTTC.

The chain links TRBV11-3 to TRBJ2-1; D is perhaps TRBD1 (5 bases). Germline-derived CDR1 and CDR2 are SGHNT and YENEEA. Trimming stripped 5 bases from V and 1 base from J, with 12 bases between. CDR3 size: 15 residues. Written as DNA, the CDR3 is TGTGCCAGCAGCACAGGTGACTCGTCCTACAATGAGCAGTTCTTC. The encoded protein is CASSTGDSSYNEQFF.

The chain combines TRBV4-1 with TRBJ2-6, with unresolved D. The CDR3 runs 14 residues. Per germline, CDR1 MGHRA and CDR2 YSYEKL. V lost 1 base to trimming and J lost 4 bases, with 5 bases between them. Here the CDR3 DNA reads TGCGCCAGCAGCCAAGGTCCGGGGGCCAACGTCCTGACTTTC. Protein: CASSQGPGANVLTF.

This sequence joins TRBV28 and TRBJ2-3; weak D call: TRBD1 (5 bases). Germline CDR1 is MDHEN and CDR2 is SYDVKM. CDR3 length: 12 residues. V gave up 8 bases and J gave up 2 bases, with 8 bases separating them. This chain's CDR3 is CASCRDTDTQYF. In DNA, the CDR3 is TGTGCCAGCTGCAGGGACACAGATACGCAGTATTTT.

This clone was seen a single time. The chain has TRBV5-1 and TRBJ2-7; 14 positions match TRBD2. Germline assignment: CDR1 SGHRS and CDR2 YFSETQ. V dropped 2 bases and J dropped 6; count of bases not matched to a gene: 16. This CDR3 region has 19 residues. CDR3 residues: CASSFSGTSGSNHLGEQYF. The CDR3 nucleotides read TGCGCCAGCAGCTTTTCCGGGACTAGCGGGAGTAATCATCTAGGCGAGCAGTACTTC.

V gene TRBV5-6 combines with J gene TRBJ2-1, with TRBD2 matching over 15 bases. The V gene end was trimmed by 5 bases and the J gene end by 9 bases; junction bases not matched to a gene: 12. Germline V gene sequence: CDR1 SGHDT, CDR2 YYEEEE. The CDR3 totals 17 residues. This CDR3 reads CASSQGLAGGPLGEQFF. The CDR3 DNA reads as TGTGCCAGCAGTCAAGGACTAGCGGGAGGGCCTCTAGGTGAGCAGTTCTTC.

The chain has TRBV7-6 and TRBJ1-6; no clear D gene. This CDR3 is 16 amino acids long. The V end was cut by 2 bases, the J end by 0 bases, with 8 bases between. Germline CDR1 and CDR2: SGHVS and FNYEAQ. Here the CDR3 reads CASSLFSSSYNSPLHF. The CDR3 nucleotides are TGTGCCAGCAGCTTATTCTCGAGCTCCTATAATTCACCCCTCCACTTT.

This chain joins TRBV27 and TRBJ2-7; the match to TRBD2 covers 13 bases. Trimming removed 6 bases from V and 3 bases from J; junction bases left unmatched: 2. The germline CDR1 and CDR2 sequences are MNHEY and SMNVEV (reference sequence). CDR3 length: 14 residues. Written as DNA, the CDR3 is TGTGCCAGCAGGGGGACTAGCGGGATCTACGAGCAGTACTTC. Amino acid sequence: CASRGTSGIYEQYF.

A word on this clone: This CDR3 is also generated by other DNA sequences in the sample. The CDR3 here is CASSLVSTYEQYF. The CDR3 bases are TGTGCCAGCAGCTTGGTTTCTACCTACGAGCAGTACTTC. The J gene is TRBJ2-7, the V gene TRBV5-6; D remains unclear. The CDR3 runs to 13 residues. V lost 0 bases and J lost 2, with 6 bases in between. Germline CDR1 SGHDT, CDR2 YYEEEE.

The V call is TRBV9, the J call TRBJ2-7; 13 positions match TRBD2. V lost 0 bases to trimming and J lost 6 bases; unmatched junction nucleotides: 12. The CDR3 contains 18 residues. The germline V gene encodes CDR1 SGDLS and CDR2 YYNGEE. The CDR3 DNA sequence: TGTGCCAGCAGCGTAGTCCCGGGGGTCGGACTAGCGGGAGTCGAGCAGTACTTC. Protein sequence: CASSVVPGVGLAGVEQYF.

V gene TRBV7-2 combines with J gene TRBJ2-3; possibly TRBD2 for D (6 bases). V lost 3 bases and J lost 2, with 6 bases in between. CDR1 SGHTA and CDR2 FQGNSA come from the germline V gene. This CDR3 comprises 13 residues. The CDR3 loop reads CASSLGLTDTQYF. The DNA of the CDR3 is TGTGCCAGCAGCTTGGGACTCACAGATACGCAGTATTTT.

Turning to this clone: A clone one base away is much larger, so this may be a read error. V usage is TRBV27 and J usage is TRBJ2-7; D unresolved. Per germline, CDR1 MNHEY and CDR2 SMNVEV (reference sequence). This CDR3 comprises 10 residues. Trimming pared 6 bases from V and 4 bases from J, leaving 4 bases between. CDR3 sequence (DNA): TGTGCCAGCAGCGGTTACGAGCAGTACTTC. Translation gives CASSGYEQYF.

V gene TRBV6-5 combines with J gene TRBJ1-2; TRBD1 matches at 7 bases. The CDR3 has 13 residues. The ends lost 5 bases at V and 4 bases at J; junction bases unmatched: 4. CDR1 is MNHEY and CDR2 is SVGAGI in the germline V gene. CDR3 protein: CASSEQGSYGYTF. The DNA of the CDR3 is TGTGCCAGCAGTGAACAGGGGAGCTATGGCTACACCTTC.

V usage is TRBV28 and J usage is TRBJ2-2; 12 nucleotides line up with TRBD2. There are 16 residues in the CDR3. The germline gives CDR1 MDHEN, CDR2 SYDVKM. J gave up 4 bases and V 3 bases, and 3 bases lay outside the gene matches. CDR3 DNA sequence: TGTGCCAGCAGTTTGAGACTAGCGGGGGTCACCGGGGAGCTGTTTTTT. It codes for CASSLRLAGVTGELFF.

The chain has TRBV6-9 and TRBJ2-3; TRBD2 might be the D (5 bases). This CDR3 region has 13 residues. V was clipped by 6 bases and J by 6 bases, with 13 bases between them. In germline, CDR1 is MNHGY, CDR2 SVAAGI. The CDR3 sequence is CASRRATYDTQYF. The CDR3 nucleotides are TGTGCCAGCAGGAGGGCGACGTACGATACGCAGTATTTT.

CDR3 region: CASRGLAYNEQFF. The CDR3 DNA sequence: TGTGCCAGCAGAGGACTAGCCTACAATGAGCAGTTCTTC. V and J are TRBV9 and TRBJ2-1; the match to TRBD2 covers 7 bases. Germline CDR1 is SGDLS and CDR2 is YYNGEE. There are 13 residues in the CDR3. Trimming took 5 bases from V and 2 from J; bases not matched to a gene: 1. Supplemented by reference TRBV9 and TRBJ2-1, the full variable domain reads DSGVTQTPKHLITATGQRVTLRCSPRSGDLSVYWYQQSLDQGLQFLIQYYNGEERAKGNILERFSAQQFPDLHSELNLSSLELGDSALYFCASRGLAYNEQFFGPGTRLTVL.